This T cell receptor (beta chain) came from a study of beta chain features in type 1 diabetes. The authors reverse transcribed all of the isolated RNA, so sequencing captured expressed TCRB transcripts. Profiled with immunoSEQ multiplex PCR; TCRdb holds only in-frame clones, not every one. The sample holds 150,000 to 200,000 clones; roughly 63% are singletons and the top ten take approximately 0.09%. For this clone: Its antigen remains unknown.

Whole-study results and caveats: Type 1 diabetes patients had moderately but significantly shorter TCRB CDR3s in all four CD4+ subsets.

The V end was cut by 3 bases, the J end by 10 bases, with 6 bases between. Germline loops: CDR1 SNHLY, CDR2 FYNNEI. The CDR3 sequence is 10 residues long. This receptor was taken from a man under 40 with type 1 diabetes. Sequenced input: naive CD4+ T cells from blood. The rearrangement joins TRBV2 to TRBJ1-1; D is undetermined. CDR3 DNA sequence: TGTGCCAGCAGTGACGTTGTAGCTTTCTTT. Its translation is CASSDVVAFF.